Ten or more counts support the clone carrying this T cell receptor beta chain. Its antigen is still unknown. This specimen belongs to a study of T-cell reconstitution after alpha-beta-depleted transplantation in children. Germline V lookup: CDR1 MGHRA, CDR2 YSYEKL. The CDR3 covers 15 residues. V shed 2 bases and J shed 0 bases, with 10 bases lying between them. Overall study findings and caveats: T-cell counts and diversity were attributed mostly to newly produced T cells one year after transplant.

Unique molecular identifiers were incorporated during preparation of the TCRbeta library. TCRdb re-called the PCR reads with MiXCR, one entry per CDR3 protein. The sample has roughly 100,000 distinct CDR3 sequences; less than 6% are singletons. Sequenced material: PBMCs, mostly from graft donor cells, taken 60 days after TCRalphabeta/CD19-depleted stem cell transplant. V and J are TRBV4-1 and TRBJ2-5; D not resolved. This clonotype originated in a female patient aged 2 to 10 who had a stem cell transplant for Fanconi anemia, so the T cells may come from the graft donor. DNA of the CDR3: TGCGCCAGCAGCCAATTCATCCCGGACCAAGAGACCCAGTACTTC. Translation gives CASSQFIPDQETQYF.